This entry lists 20 T cell receptor beta chains sequenced from one sample in a study of long-term antiretroviral therapy in people with HIV. Sequencing used immunoSEQ v3.0 at survey level. Here immunoSEQ multiplex PCR was the method, and the copy in TCRdb shows in-frame clones only, minus some. The sample has 25,000 to 30,000 clones, approximately 89% seen once. Sequencing was performed on unsorted PBMCs, taken 3.1 years after starting antiretroviral therapy. Receptors were obtained from a man between 18 and 29 years old with HIV.

This clone was detected only a few times. Its ends do not fully match the called genes, so a read error is possible. This chain uses TRBV6-5 with TRBJ1-2, with 8 bases lining up with TRBD1. The CDR3 consists of 12 residues. Per germline, CDR1 MNHEY and CDR2 SVGAGI. CDR3 nucleotide sequence: TGTGCCAGCAGTTACCCCGGACAGGGCTGCACCTTC. It is translated as CASSYPGQGCTF.

As DNA, the CDR3 is TGTGCCAGCTCCCCAGAGGACGGGACGGACTACAATGAGCAGTTCTTC. Its protein product is CASSPEDGTDYNEQFF. The rearrangement joins TRBV18 to TRBJ2-1; D could derive from TRBD1 or TRBD2 (5 bases each). The CDR3 has 16 amino acids. Looked up from germline, CDR1 is KGHSH and CDR2 is LQKENI. V lost 6 bases and J 3 bases, leaving 18 bases between the germline ends.

V and J are TRBV18 and TRBJ2-7, with TRBD1 matching over 10 bases. Trimming took 3 bases from V and 2 from J; bases not matched to a gene: 4. The germline V gene encodes CDR1 KGHSH and CDR2 LQKENI. There are 15 residues in the CDR3. CDR3 nucleotide sequence: TGTGCCAGCTCACCCCGGGACAGGGGAACCTACGAGCAGTACTTC. Its protein is CASSPRDRGTYEQYF.

The chain employs TRBV4-1 and TRBJ1-2; weak D call: TRBD1 (6 bases). This CDR3 comprises 16 residues. Germline V lookup: CDR1 MGHRA, CDR2 YSYEKL. V lost 0 bases and J lost 6, with 17 bases in between. The CDR3 spells CASSQDQAQGYNGYTF. The CDR3 DNA reads as TGCGCCAGCAGCCAAGATCAAGCGCAGGGGTATAATGGCTACACCTTC.

This chain connects TRBV5-4 to TRBJ2-3, with 8 bases aligning to TRBD2. The CDR3 spans 15 residues. Germline V CDR1 and CDR2: SGHNT, YYREEE (reference sequence). Trimming took 4 bases from V and 4 from J; bases not matched to a gene: 8. The CDR3 loop is CASSATGLVADTQYF. CDR3 sequence (DNA): TGTGCCAGCAGCGCGACGGGACTAGTTGCAGATACGCAGTATTTT.

The J gene is TRBJ1-1, the V gene TRBV29-1; TRBD1 matches 9 bases. Germline values: CDR1 SQVTM, CDR2 ANQGSEA. J lost 1 base, V lost 4 bases, and 7 bases had no gene match. This CDR3 has 15 residues. CDR3 nucleotide sequence: TGCAGCGTTGTCGGGGAACAGGGGGCGAACACTGAAGCTTTCTTT. This translates into CSVVGEQGANTEAFF.

The genes are TRBV28 and TRBJ1-5; the D is unclear. Germline V CDR1 and CDR2: MDHEN, SYDVKM. V was pared by 6 bases and J by 7 bases, with 19 bases between. This CDR3 has 15 residues. This chain's CDR3 is CASSKPGAEAQPQHF. CDR3 coding DNA: TGTGCCAGCAGCAAACCCGGCGCCGAAGCCCAGCCCCAGCATTTT.

V is TRBV10-3 and J is TRBJ1-5; no firm D call. The CDR3 totals 13 residues. The germline V gene encodes CDR1 ENHRY and CDR2 SYGVKD. V was pared by 2 bases and J by 4 bases, with 6 bases between. CDR3 sequence reads: CAISESRNQPQHF. In nucleotides, the CDR3 is TGTGCCATCAGTGAGAGCAGGAATCAGCCCCAGCATTTT.

This rearrangement joins TRBV9 to TRBJ2-7; 7 bases agree with TRBD2. The V gene's germline CDR1 is SGDLS and CDR2 YYNGEE. The CDR3 has 15 residues. V lost 0 bases, J lost 3 bases, and 6 bases stayed unmatched. The CDR3 region has the DNA TGTGCCAGCAGCGTAGAACTAGCGCCCCACTACGAGCAGTACTTC. Protein product: CASSVELAPHYEQYF.

This sequence joins TRBV5-1 and TRBJ1-2; 10 nucleotides agree with TRBD1. The junction had 13 bases not matched to a gene; V was cut back by 4 bases and J by 4 bases. The CDR3 has 17 residues. Germline CDR1 reads SGHRS; CDR2 reads YFSETQ. The CDR3 loop reads CASSPTTGTGESYGYTF. The CDR3 DNA sequence: TGCGCCAGCAGCCCCACCACCGGGACAGGGGAATCCTATGGCTACACCTTC.

The chain carries TRBV5-6 and TRBJ2-7, with TRBD2 matching 10 bases. With 2 bases clipped from V and 5 bases from J, the junction kept 10 bases outside the gene matches. The CDR3 sequence is 16 residues long. Germline V gives CDR1 SGHDT, CDR2 YYEEEE. The DNA of the CDR3 is TGTGCCAGCAGCTTAAAGCGGGGGGGGATTGGCGACGAGCAGTACTTC. It is translated as CASSLKRGGIGDEQYF. Variable domain in full (rest from reference TRBV5-6 and TRBJ2-7): DAGVTQSPTHLIKTRGQQVTLRCSPKSGHDTVSWYQQALGQGPQFIFQYYEEEERQRGNFPDRFSGHQFPNYSSELNVNALLLGDSALYLCASSLKRGGIGDEQYFGPGTRLTVT.

The chain is built from TRBV9 and TRBJ1-1; tentative D call: TRBD1 (5 bases). The CDR3 length is 13 residues. Deletions cut 0 bases from V and 3 bases from J, with 6 bases between. Germline V lookup: CDR1 SGDLS, CDR2 YYNGEE. The CDR3 reads CASSVGGDTEAFF. CDR3 sequence (DNA): TGTGCCAGCAGCGTAGGAGGGGACACTGAAGCTTTCTTT. The full variable domain, its missing parts supplied by reference TRBV9 and TRBJ1-1, is DSGVTQTPKHLITATGQRVTLRCSPRSGDLSVYWYQQSLDQGLQFLIQYYNGEERAKGNILERFSAQQFPDLHSELNLSSLELGDSALYFCASSVGGDTEAFFGQGTRLTVV.

The chain uses TRBV18 and TRBJ1-3; 8 bases are shared with TRBD1. Losses at the gene ends were 3 bases for V and 4 bases for J; bases not matched to a gene: 8. The germline V gene has CDR1 KGHSH and CDR2 LQKENI. The CDR3 has 16 amino acids. The CDR3 DNA follows: TGTGCCAGCTCACCCCTGACAGGGGACGAGGGAAACACCATATATTTT. Residues: CASSPLTGDEGNTIYF.

This chain connects TRBV19 to TRBJ1-1; D call uncertain. The CDR3 sequence is 13 residues long. Trimming stripped 5 bases from V and 1 base from J, with 8 bases between. Germline V CDR1 and CDR2: LNHDA, SQIVND (reference sequence). CDR3 sequence reads: CASSWEGNTEAFF. The CDR3 DNA reads TGTGCCAGTAGTTGGGAGGGGAACACTGAAGCTTTCTTT.

The V call is TRBV11-1, the J call TRBJ2-7, with D perhaps matching TRBD2 (6 bases). CDR1 is SGHAT, CDR2 FQDESV, per germline (reference sequence). V lost 5 bases and J lost 7, with 18 bases in between. This CDR3 spans 14 amino acids. CDR3 bases: TGTGCCAGCAGCCCCGGGGAGGTGAGTTGGGAGCAGTACTTC. Its protein is CASSPGEVSWEQYF.

This clone was seen once. The conserved final phenylalanine or tryptophan is absent from the CDR3, which likely points to a read error. The V gene is TRBV5-5, the J gene TRBJ2-7, with D perhaps matching TRBD2 (5 bases). Germline lookup yields CDR1 SGHKS and CDR2 YYEKEE (reference sequence). Trimming removed 0 bases from V and 10 bases from J, with 11 bases in between. There are 12 residues in the CDR3. CDR3 coding DNA: TGTGCCAGCAGCTTGGCCTCGGGGAGCCAGTACCTC. Translated: CASSLASGSQYL.

V usage is TRBV14 and J usage is TRBJ2-7, with 8 bases fitting TRBD1. The germline gives CDR1 SGHDN, CDR2 FVKESK. V gave up 8 bases and J gave up 3 bases; unmatched junction bases: 6. The CDR3 runs 13 residues. CDR3 region: CASGQGQSYEQYF. As DNA, the CDR3 is TGTGCCAGCGGACAGGGACAGAGCTACGAGCAGTACTTC.

The rearrangement links TRBV29-1 to TRBJ1-5; no firm D call. The CDR3 loop spans 13 amino acids. CDR1 is SQVTM, CDR2 ANQGSEA, per germline. V shed 4 bases and J shed 5 bases, with 12 bases lying between them. Here the CDR3 reads CSVARSRHQPQHF. Here the CDR3 DNA reads TGCAGCGTTGCAAGGTCCCGCCATCAGCCCCAGCATTTT.

The CDR3 sequence is CASSEVGANTIYF. The CDR3 DNA follows: TGTGCCAGCAGTGAAGTGGGGGCGAACACCATATATTTT. The chain combines TRBV6-1 with TRBJ1-3, with a tentative D call TRBD1 (6 bases). CDR1 MNHNS and CDR2 SASEGT come from the germline V gene. There are 13 residues in the CDR3. Trimming cost V 1 base and J 7 bases, with 8 bases left between them.

V gene TRBV28 combines with J gene TRBJ1-1, with D maybe TRBD1 (5 bases). CDR3 size: 11 residues. V was shortened by 8 bases and J by 1 base, with 5 bases between the two germline ends. The germline V gene encodes CDR1 MDHEN and CDR2 SYDVKM. DNA of the CDR3: TGTGCCAGCGGACAGAACACTGAAGCTTTCTTT. It specifies CASGQNTEAFF.